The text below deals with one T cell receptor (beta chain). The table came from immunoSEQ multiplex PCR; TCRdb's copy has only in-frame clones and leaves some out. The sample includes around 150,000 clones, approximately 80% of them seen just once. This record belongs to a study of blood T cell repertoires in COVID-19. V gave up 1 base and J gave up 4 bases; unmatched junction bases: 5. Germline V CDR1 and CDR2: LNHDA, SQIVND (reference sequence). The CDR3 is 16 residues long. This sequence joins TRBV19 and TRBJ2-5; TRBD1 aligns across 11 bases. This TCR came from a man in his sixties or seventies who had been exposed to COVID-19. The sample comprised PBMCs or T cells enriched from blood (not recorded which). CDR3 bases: TGTGCCAGTAGTATAGGGGACAGGGGGAACGGAGAGACCCAGTACTTC. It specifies CASSIGDRGNGETQYF.